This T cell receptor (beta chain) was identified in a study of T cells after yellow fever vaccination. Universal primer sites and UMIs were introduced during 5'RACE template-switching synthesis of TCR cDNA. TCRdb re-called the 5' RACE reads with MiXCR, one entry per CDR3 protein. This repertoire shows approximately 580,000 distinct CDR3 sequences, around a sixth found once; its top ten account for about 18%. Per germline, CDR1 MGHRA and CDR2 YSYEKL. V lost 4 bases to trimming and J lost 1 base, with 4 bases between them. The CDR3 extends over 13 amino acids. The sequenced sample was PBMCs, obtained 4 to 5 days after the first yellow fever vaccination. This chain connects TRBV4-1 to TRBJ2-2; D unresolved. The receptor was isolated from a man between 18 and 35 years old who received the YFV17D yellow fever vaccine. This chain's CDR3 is CASSRMNTGELFF. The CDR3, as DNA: TGCGCCAGCAGCCGGATGAACACCGGGGAGCTGTTTTTT.